The 11 T cell receptor beta chains given below trace back to one sample, sequenced in a study of control samples from healthy donors and cancer patients. Sequencing used immunoSEQ multiplex PCR; TCRdb keeps in-frame clones, though not all of them. The data show more than 20,000 clones, approximately 89% seen once. Input material: PBMCs. These TCRs come from a man aged 55 to 70 with head and neck cancer.

V and J are TRBV21-1 and TRBJ2-7; the table's D call, TRBD1, has no DNA check behind it. TRBV21-1 is classified as a pseudogene. This CDR3 comprises 13 residues. CDR3 DNA: TGTGCCAGCTGCGGACAGGGGCCCTACGAGCAGTACTTC. Protein: CASCGQGPYEQYF.

CDR3 bases: TGTGCCAGCAGCCAATTTCTAAGGGGGAGGAGAGCCGGGGAGCTGTTTTTT. Amino acids: CASSQFLRGRRAGELFF. The rearrangement links TRBV3-1 (or the pseudogene TRBV3-2) to TRBJ2-2; the D call may be TRBD1 or TRBD2 (6 bases each). The germline V and J ends were trimmed by 2 bases and 6 bases, with 19 bases remaining between them. Germline assignment: CDR1 LGHDT and CDR2 YNNKEL (reference sequence). The CDR3 spans 17 residues.

Here the CDR3 DNA reads TGTGCCAGCAGTCCAGGGTCCAGGGGATATGGCTACACCTTC. This encodes CASSPGSRGYGYTF. The chain joins TRBV28 to TRBJ1-2, with D possibly matching TRBD1 (6 bases). The V end lost 5 bases, the J end lost 5 bases, and 15 bases lay between the germline ends. The CDR3 has 14 amino acids. Germline CDR1 is MDHEN and CDR2 is SYDVKM.

The chain couples TRBV27 to TRBJ1-1, with 7 bases lining up with TRBD1. Germline V lookup: CDR1 MNHEY, CDR2 SMNVEV (reference sequence). This CDR3 is built from 15 residues. Unmatched junction bases numbered 20, after V lost 9 bases and J lost 10 bases. The CDR3 DNA reads TGTGCCAGTAAAACCGTTTCCGGGACAGTTGTTCGAGCTTTCTTT. It is translated as CASKTVSGTVVRAFF.

The chain uses TRBV7-9 and TRBJ1-3; 7 bases match TRBD1. Germline CDR1 is SEHNR and CDR2 is FQNEAQ (reference sequence). The CDR3 runs to 14 residues. V gave up 7 bases and J gave up 1 base; unmatched junction bases: 4. The DNA of the CDR3 is TGTGCCAGCATCGGGACAGCTTCTGGAAACACCATATATTTT. Encoded protein: CASIGTASGNTIYF.

The DNA for the CDR3 is TGTGCCAGCAGCTTGAGCCCTTTGGACACTGAAGCTTTCTTT. Translation gives CASSLSPLDTEAFF. The gene calls are TRBV7-9 and TRBJ1-1; D is undetermined. Trimming took 3 bases from V and 3 from J, leaving 11 bases between them. In germline, CDR1 is SEHNR, CDR2 FQNEAQ (reference sequence). The length of the CDR3 is 14 residues.

CDR3 sequence: CASTGAGNSPLHF. CDR3 DNA sequence: TGTGCCAGCACAGGGGCTGGTAATTCACCCCTCCACTTT. V and J are TRBV2 and TRBJ1-6; D might be TRBD1 (6 bases). The CDR3 runs to 13 residues. Germline V gene lookup returns CDR1 SNHLY and CDR2 FYNNEI. Trimming pared 7 bases from V and 6 bases from J, leaving 10 bases between. Based on the CDR3 plus reference TRBV2 and TRBJ1-6, the full variable domain is EPEVTQTPSHQVTQMGQEVILRCVPISNHLYFYWYRQILGQKVEFLVSFYNNEISEKSEIFDDQFSVERPDGSNFTLKIRSTKLEDSAMYFCASTGAGNSPLHFGNGTRLTVT.

The CDR3 nucleotides are TGTGCCAGCAGCCCCCAAGGGGGACTAGCGGGAGGGACATACGAGCAGTACGTC. As protein: CASSPQGGLAGGTYEQYV. The chain combines TRBV7-3 with TRBJ2-7; 16 nucleotides align to TRBD2. V shed 5 bases, J shed 4 bases, and the junction held 11 bases outside the gene matches. CDR3 length equals 18 residues. The V gene's germline CDR1 is SGHTA and CDR2 FQGTGA.

CDR3 in amino acids: CASSQDPGPTSYNEQFF. CDR3 DNA sequence: TGTGCCAGCAGCCAAGATCCCGGACCCACCTCCTACAATGAGCAGTTCTTC. The genes are TRBV4-2 and TRBJ2-1; D gene uncertain. CDR1 is LGHNA, CDR2 YNFKEQ, per germline. With 0 bases removed from V and 0 bases from J, the gap between germline ends came to 12 bases. The CDR3 spans 17 residues.

This chain joins TRBV7-2 and TRBJ1-2, with D unclear. The CDR3 is made up of 14 amino acids. CDR1 and CDR2 from the germline V gene are SGHTA and FQGNSA. V lost 5 bases and J lost 2, with 12 bases in between. Written as DNA, the CDR3 is TGTGCCAGCAGCGCAGACCCAGGAAACTATGGCTACACCTTC. Translation: CASSADPGNYGYTF.

This chain joins TRBV7-9 and TRBJ1-1; D is possibly TRBD1 (5 bases). This CDR3 has 14 amino acids. V lost 3 bases and J lost 0, with 8 bases in between. Germline values: CDR1 SEHNR, CDR2 FQNEAQ (reference sequence). For the CDR3, the DNA is TGTGCCAGCAGCTTTCCGGACATGAACACTGAAGCTTTCTTT. Translating it yields CASSFPDMNTEAFF.